Listed below are T cell receptor beta chains from one sample, sequenced in a study of T-cell memory formation after mild COVID-19. In TCRdb, the 5' RACE reads were re-called with MiXCR into one record per CDR3 protein. The table shows approximately 110,000 distinct CDR3 sequences, with about 20% occurring only once. Sequenced: PBMCs or a T cell subset sorted from them (not recorded which). The receptors shown here come from a man aged 18 to 35 who had mild COVID-19 (a few samples of this study predate the infection). Cell type and time point are not known. Both conserved end residues are part of each CDR3. The D gene is left open where the match is weak. Clone size is shown for a subset of rows, as once, few, many or a class of expanded clone.

V gene	clone size	D gene	J gene	CDR3 DNA	CDR3 protein
TRBV12-3/TRBV12-4	few	NA	TRBJ2-1	TGTGCCAGCAGCGGGAGCCCGGCAGGGACCAACAATGAGCAGTTCTTC	CASSGSPAGTNNEQFF
TRBV7-9	few	TRBD1	TRBJ1-1	TGTGCCAGCAGCTCCCTCCCCGGGACAGGGAAGGGGAACACTGAAGCTTTCTTT	CASSSLPGTGKGNTEAFF
TRBV6-5	few	TRBD1	TRBJ1-2	TGTGCCAGCAGTTACGAGGGACAGGGGATCGTCTCGTTCTATGGCTACACCTTC	CASSYEGQGIVSFYGYTF
TRBV4-1	NA	NA	TRBJ2-1	TGCGCCAGCAGCCAAGAGAGGCGGGATGAGCAGTTCTTC	CASSQERRDEQFF
TRBV7-9	few	NA	TRBJ2-5	TGTGCCAGCAGTTCGGGGTCCAGAGAGACCCAGTACTTC	CASSSGSRETQYF
TRBV30	NA	NA	TRBJ2-7	TGTGCCTGGAGTCAGGTTCTTCACGAGCAGTACTTC	CAWSQVLHEQYF
TRBV5-1	NA	NA	TRBJ1-4	TGCGCCAGCAGCTCCCCGTCGAATGAAAAACTGTTTTTT	CASSSPSNEKLFF
TRBV4-1	few	TRBD2	TRBJ2-1	TGCGCCAGCAGCCAAGACCCCGGGACTACCTCCTACAATGAGCAGTTCTTC	CASSQDPGTTSYNEQFF
TRBV4-3	many	TRBD2	TRBJ2-1	TGCGCCAGCAGCCAAGATTTGATGGCTAGCGGGGGGCGGGGGAATGAGCAGTTCTTC	CASSQDLMASGGRGNEQFF
TRBV9	NA	NA	TRBJ2-1	TGTGCCAGCAGCGTCGGAGGGGGTACCGGGTGGAGCGATGAGCAGTTCTTC	CASSVGGGTGWSDEQFF
TRBV9	NA	NA	TRBJ1-6	TGTGCCAGCAGCGTAGAAGCAGGGGCAGGGTCACCCCTCCACTTT	CASSVEAGAGSPLHF
TRBV20-1	NA	NA	TRBJ2-4	TGCAGTGCAGACCGGGCCAGGCACGAAAACATTCAGTACTTC	CSADRARHENIQYF
TRBV4-1	few	NA	TRBJ2-7	TGCGCCAGCAGCCAAGCTGTGACAGTGGGTTCCTACGAGCAGTACTTC	CASSQAVTVGSYEQYF
TRBV5-1	few	NA	TRBJ2-7	TGCGCCAGCAGCTTGGCCAGCCACTACGAGCAGTACTTC	CASSLASHYEQYF
TRBV7-9	NA	NA	TRBJ1-1	TGTGCCAGCAGCCCCTGGACAGTGGACACTGAAGCTTTCTTT	CASSPWTVDTEAFF
TRBV12-3/TRBV12-4	NA	TRBD2	TRBJ2-5	TGTGCCAGCAGCTCCCTCCCCGGGACTAGCGCGCCCGACCAAGAGACCCAGTACTTC	CASSSLPGTSAPDQETQYF
TRBV4-3	few	NA	TRBJ2-1	TGCGCCAGTAAAGAGGGGGGGAGCTCCTACAATGAGCAGTTCTTC	CASKEGGSSYNEQFF
TRBV19	NA	NA	TRBJ1-1	TGTGCCAGTAGTATAGGATCGGTTTACACTGAAGCTTTCTTT	CASSIGSVYTEAFF
TRBV4-1	NA	NA	TRBJ1-2	TGCGCCAGCAGCCAAGAGGGGTTTTCGGCTCCGCGTGGCTACACCTTC	CASSQEGFSAPRGYTF
TRBV30	few	NA	TRBJ2-3	TGTGCCTGGAGTGTTTCTGTCTGGAAACAAGGAACAGATACGCAGTATTTT	CAWSVSVWKQGTDTQYF
TRBV7-9	NA	NA	TRBJ2-5	TGTGCCAGCAACCACCCGTCCGGGACGGGACAAGAGATCCAGTACTTC	CASNHPSGTGQEIQYF
TRBV7-6	NA	NA	TRBJ1-3	TGTGCCAGCAGCTCTTACTCTGGAAACACCATATATTTT	CASSSYSGNTIYF
TRBV6-6	NA	TRBD1	TRBJ1-1	TGTGCCAGTTATCAGGGGGCGGCCGGCGGTGAAGCTTTCTTT	CASYQGAAGGEAFF
TRBV7-9	NA	NA	TRBJ2-5	TGTGCCAGCAGCTTAGCGTTGGGCAGCCAAGAGACCCAGTACTTC	CASSLALGSQETQYF
TRBV28	few	TRBD1	TRBJ2-7	TGTGCCAGCAGTGCCCCGGGACAGGGTTATTACGAGCAGTACTTC	CASSAPGQGYYEQYF
TRBV4-1	few	TRBD1	TRBJ2-5	TGCGCCAGCAGCCGCTGGGACAGCCGCCAAGAGACCCAGTACTTC	CASSRWDSRQETQYF
TRBV5-4	few	TRBD1	TRBJ1-1	TGTGCCAGCAGCTTGGCCTGGGACAGGAGGAACACTGAAGCTTTCTTT	CASSLAWDRRNTEAFF
TRBV7-9	few	TRBD1	TRBJ1-1	TGTGCCAGCAGCCCCAACAGGGGGCGAGAAGCTTTCTTT	CASSPNRGREAFF
TRBV5-4	NA	TRBD1	TRBJ1-2	TGTGCCAGCAGCTTGACAGGACAGGGGCTGGGCTATGGCTACACCTTC	CASSLTGQGLGYGYTF
TRBV27	many	TRBD2	TRBJ2-1	TGTGCCAGCAACAATCGGGAGGGGACGGCCTACAATGAGCAGTTCTTC	CASNNREGTAYNEQFF
TRBV12-3/TRBV12-4	few	TRBD2	TRBJ2-5	TGTGCCAGCAGTTTGATAGCGGGGGAGGGAGAGACCCAGTACTTC	CASSLIAGEGETQYF
TRBV7-9	NA	NA	TRBJ2-3	TGTGCCAGCAGCTTATTGAGGGGCCCAGATACGCAGTATTTT	CASSLLRGPDTQYF
TRBV5-6	NA	NA	TRBJ2-1	TGTGCCAGCAGCCGCTGGAACGATGAGCAGTTCTTC	CASSRWNDEQFF
TRBV4-1	few	NA	TRBJ2-3	TGCGCCAGCAGCCAAGTGAGTCGGAGCACAGATACGCAGTATTTT	CASSQVSRSTDTQYF
TRBV7-2	NA	NA	TRBJ1-1	TGTGCCAGCAGCCCGAGGACAGTGGGTGAAGCTTTCTTT	CASSPRTVGEAFF
TRBV6-5	NA	NA	TRBJ1-5	TGTGCCAGCAGTTACGGGCGGAATAGCAATCAGCCCCAGCATTTT	CASSYGRNSNQPQHF
TRBV3-1	NA	TRBD1	TRBJ1-4	TGTGCCAGCAGCCAAGAGGCTGGGACAGGGGATGAAAAACTGTTTTTT	CASSQEAGTGDEKLFF
TRBV6-6	few	NA	TRBJ2-1	TGTGCCAGCAGTTACGAGCGGAGCTCCTACAATGAGCAGTTCTTC	CASSYERSSYNEQFF
TRBV4-2	NA	NA	TRBJ1-5	TGTGCCAGCAGCCAAGATCGAGGGTGGAATCAGCCCCAGCATTTT	CASSQDRGWNQPQHF
TRBV28	few	NA	TRBJ1-2	TGTGCCAGCAGTTTATCTGGGCTGTACTATGGCTACACCTTC	CASSLSGLYYGYTF
TRBV7-2	few	NA	TRBJ2-7	TGTGCCAGCACCGGGGACTTCTCCTACGAGCAGTACTTC	CASTGDFSYEQYF
TRBV6-5	NA	TRBD2	TRBJ2-7	TGTGCCAGCAGTCGACTAGCGGGGGGCCACTCCTACGAGCAGTACTTC	CASSRLAGGHSYEQYF
TRBV20-1	NA	NA	TRBJ1-3	TGCAGTGCTATGTTCCCTGTCAGGCCTTATGGAAACACCATATATTTT	CSAMFPVRPYGNTIYF
TRBV7-2	NA	TRBD1	TRBJ2-3	TGTGCCAGCGACAGGGGGACCACAGATACGCAGTATTTT	CASDRGTTDTQYF
TRBV19	NA	NA	TRBJ1-2	TGTGCCAGTAGTGTCGCCTCGTCTAACTATGGCTACACCTTC	CASSVASSNYGYTF
TRBV7-3	NA	NA	TRBJ2-7	TGTGCCAGCAGCCACGGGAACGGCTCCTACGAGCAGTACTTC	CASSHGNGSYEQYF
TRBV15	few	NA	TRBJ2-1	TGTGCCACCAGCAGAGTGGCACCGCCCGACAATGAGCAGTTCTTC	CATSRVAPPDNEQFF
TRBV7-9	NA	NA	TRBJ2-3	TGTGCCAGTTGGGCATCTTCAACAGATACGCAGTATTTT	CASWASSTDTQYF
TRBV7-2	few	NA	TRBJ2-1	TGTGCCAGCAGCTTCGGGGTCAATGAGCAGTTCTTC	CASSFGVNEQFF
TRBV29-1	NA	TRBD1	TRBJ2-5	TGCAGCGTTGACGGCCTCGTGGCAGGGGGTCTCCTCGGGGTCCAAGAGACCCAGTACTTC	CSVDGLVAGGLLGVQETQYF
TRBV15	NA	NA	TRBJ2-1	TGTGCCACCAGAGGGGCCCTAATCGAGGGGGAGAGCAATGAGCAGTTCTTC	CATRGALIEGESNEQFF
TRBV4-1	NA	NA	TRBJ1-6	TGCGCCAGCAGCCCTCCCCCCCCGGGCCGCCACTTTGCTGGGACCCTCCACTTT	CASSPPPPGRHFAGTLHF
TRBV5-1	NA	NA	TRBJ2-1	TGCGCCAGCAGTTTTTCACCAGGGGACGAGCAGTTCTTC	CASSFSPGDEQFF
TRBV10-3	NA	NA	TRBJ1-1	TGTGCCATCAGTGCAGGGGCTGGGATCACTGAAGCTTTCTTT	CAISAGAGITEAFF